This entry lists 26 T cell receptor beta chains sequenced from one sample in a study of blood T cell repertoires in COVID-19. Clones were read by immunoSEQ multiplex PCR, and TCRdb kept only the in-frame ones, dropping some. Among roughly 160,000 clones listed, around 67% were seen once. Sequenced input: peripheral blood. These receptors came from an elderly woman with acute or convalescent COVID-19.

This clone was seen once. The chain carries TRBV14 and TRBJ1-6; D remains ambiguous. The CDR3 is made up of 12 amino acids. Between the trimmed V and J ends, which lost 3 bases and 6 bases, there was a span of 3 bases. Looked up from germline, CDR1 is SGHDN and CDR2 is FVKESK. The CDR3 DNA sequence: TGTGCCAGCAGCCACAGTAATTCACCCCTCCACTTT. It encodes CASSHSNSPLHF.

The CDR3 loop is CAWSDDRWAGQYF. The CDR3 coding sequence is TGTGCCTGGAGTGACGACAGGTGGGCTGGGCAGTACTTC. J is TRBJ2-7 and V is TRBV30; D perhaps matches TRBD1 (6 bases). This CDR3 comprises 13 residues. Trimming took off 1 base at V and 9 bases at J, with 16 bases between the two ends. Germline V gives CDR1 GTSNPN, CDR2 SVGIG (reference sequence).

This sequence joins TRBV24-1 and TRBJ2-5, with a weak D call TRBD1 (6 bases). Germline V gives CDR1 KGHDR, CDR2 SFDVKD. V was cut by 4 bases and J by 1 base, with 12 bases left in between. This CDR3 contains 15 residues. The DNA for the CDR3 is TGTGCCACCAGTGACCGGACAGAACCCCAAGAGACCCAGTACTTC. As protein: CATSDRTEPQETQYF.

The chain employs TRBV10-2 and TRBJ2-7, with TRBD2 identical over 10 bases. With V trimmed by 4 bases and J by 5 bases, 5 bases remained unmatched. Germline V CDR1 and CDR2: WSHSY, SAAADI. This CDR3 comprises 14 residues. CDR3 nucleotides: TGCGCCAGCAGTGGCCTAGCGGGAGTGGACGAGCAGTACTTC. Translated, it gives CASSGLAGVDEQYF.

The chain links TRBV7-7 to TRBJ2-7, with TRBD1 identical over 9 bases. Germline V CDR1 and CDR2: SSHAT, FNYEAQ (reference sequence). V shed 5 bases, J shed 3 bases, and the junction held 5 bases outside the gene matches. This CDR3 is 14 amino acids long. The CDR3 is CASSHSTGGYEQYF. CDR3 bases: TGTGCCAGCAGCCATTCGACAGGGGGCTACGAGCAGTACTTC.

The chain uses TRBV11-2 and TRBJ1-1; D gene unclear. Trimming pared 0 bases from V and 4 bases from J, leaving 6 bases between. The length of the CDR3 is 13 residues. Germline loops: CDR1 SGHAT, CDR2 FQNNGV. The CDR3 DNA is TGTGCCAGCAGCTTAGATCTAGGCACTGAAGCTTTCTTT. It specifies CASSLDLGTEAFF.

This chain uses TRBV27 with TRBJ2-3; 7 bases fit TRBD2. The V segment lost 1 base and the J segment 5 bases; nucleotides outside the gene matches: 0. This CDR3 spans 13 amino acids. Germline values: CDR1 MNHEY, CDR2 SMNVEV (reference sequence). The CDR3 DNA reads as TGTGCCAGCAGTTTATGGGGGGGAGATACGCAGTATTTT. Its translation is CASSLWGGDTQYF.

This clone was detected a few times. The chain links TRBV5-1 to TRBJ1-3; D is unresolved. In germline, CDR1 is SGHRS, CDR2 YFSETQ. The V end was cut by 4 bases, the J end by 4 bases, with 18 bases between. CDR3 size: 16 residues. The CDR3 nucleotides read TGCGCCAGCAGCAACAACCGGGAGAGTGGGGGAAACACCATATATTTT. Amino acid sequence: CASSNNRESGGNTIYF.

J is TRBJ2-7 and V is TRBV5-6; 14 nucleotides match TRBD2. The CDR3 has 14 residues. After removal of 4 bases from V and 7 bases from J, the junction contained 4 bases not matched to a gene. Germline V gives CDR1 SGHDT, CDR2 YYEEEE. The CDR3 is CASSPGLAGVEQYF. CDR3 sequence (DNA): TGTGCCAGCAGCCCGGGACTAGCGGGAGTGGAGCAGTACTTC.

The J gene is TRBJ2-7, the V gene TRBV7-3; 7 positions match TRBD2. The CDR3 totals 13 residues. The junction had 6 bases not matched to a gene; V was cut back by 3 bases and J by 7 bases. Per germline, CDR1 SGHTA and CDR2 FQGTGA. CDR3: CASSFAGVEEQYF. The CDR3 DNA follows: TGTGCCAGCAGCTTTGCGGGAGTGGAAGAGCAGTACTTC.

The rearrangement links TRBV29-1 to TRBJ1-5; D is ambiguous. Germline CDR1 is SQVTM and CDR2 is ANQGSEA. The CDR3 sequence is 14 residues long. The germline V and J ends were trimmed by 4 bases and 0 bases, with 10 bases remaining between them. The CDR3 loop is CSVGSGDSNQPQHF. The CDR3 DNA sequence: TGCAGCGTTGGGAGCGGGGATAGCAATCAGCCCCAGCATTTT.

CDR3 residues: CASSLGLVSLRAYEQYF. Here the CDR3 DNA reads TGTGCCAGCAGCTTGGGACTAGTCTCACTACGGGCCTACGAGCAGTACTTC. The chain joins TRBV5-6 to TRBJ2-7; a possible D gene is TRBD2 (6 bases). V dropped 0 bases and J dropped 2 bases, with 18 bases sitting between them. This CDR3 contains 17 residues. Germline lookup yields CDR1 SGHDT and CDR2 YYEEEE.

V gene TRBV6-2 or TRBV6-3 combines with J gene TRBJ2-1; 9 nucleotides align to TRBD2. The CDR3 length is 15 residues. V gave up 5 bases and J gave up 5 bases; unmatched junction bases: 7. Looked up from germline, CDR1 is MNHEY and CDR2 is SVGEGT. CDR3: CASSQAGGGNNEQFF. Here the CDR3 DNA reads TGTGCCAGCAGTCAAGCGGGAGGAGGGAACAATGAGCAGTTCTTC.

J is TRBJ1-2 and V is TRBV28; the D is unclear. V shed 5 bases and J shed 2 bases, with 12 bases lying between them. The CDR3 covers 14 residues. From germline, CDR1 is MDHEN and CDR2 SYDVKM. The CDR3 sequence: CASSPPTENYGYTF. In nucleotides, the CDR3 is TGTGCCAGCAGTCCACCCACAGAAAACTATGGCTACACCTTC.

This clone showed up just once. This sequence joins TRBV7-2 and TRBJ2-5; 8 bases are shared with TRBD1. The CDR3 is 16 amino acids. Germline V gene data show CDR1 as SGHTA and CDR2 as FQGNSA. J was trimmed by 7 bases and V by 1 base; bases with no gene match: 11. The CDR3 here is CASSLGIGQGTGTQYF. In DNA, the CDR3 is TGTGCCAGCAGCTTAGGGATAGGACAGGGTACCGGGACCCAGTACTTC.

This chain connects TRBV7-9 to TRBJ2-3, with 9 bases aligning to TRBD1. Germline V gene data show CDR1 as SEHNR and CDR2 as FQNEAQ (reference sequence). The CDR3 spans 14 residues. V lost 8 bases, J lost 4 bases, and 7 bases stayed unmatched. This CDR3 is CASGYTGGADTQYF. The CDR3 region has the DNA TGTGCCAGCGGGTATACAGGGGGCGCAGATACGCAGTATTTT.

DNA for the CDR3: TGTGCCAGCAGCTTCATAGCGGGAGGGCCGGGGGAGACCCAGTACTTC. Its protein product is CASSFIAGGPGETQYF. This rearrangement joins TRBV7-2 to TRBJ2-5, with TRBD2 identical over 11 bases. Germline assignment: CDR1 SGHTA and CDR2 FQGNSA. J gave up 5 bases and V 3 bases, and 8 bases lay outside the gene matches. This CDR3 spans 16 amino acids. Complete variable domain (other parts from reference TRBV7-2 and TRBJ2-5): GAGVSQSPSNKVTEKGKDVELRCDPISGHTALYWYRQSLGQGLEFLIYFQGNSAPDKSGLPSDRFSAERTGGSVSTLTIQRTQQEDSAVYLCASSFIAGGPGETQYFGPGTRLLVL.

Here the CDR3 DNA reads TGTGCCAGTAGTAACAGATTCACAGGGGTCGATGAGCAGTTCTTC. Its protein is CASSNRFTGVDEQFF. This chain joins TRBV19 and TRBJ2-1, with 7 bases aligning to TRBD1. After removal of 4 bases from V and 8 bases from J, the junction contained 11 bases not matched to a gene. The CDR3 has 15 amino acids. From germline, CDR1 is LNHDA and CDR2 SQIVND (reference sequence).

The count of this clone is one. The chain joins TRBV28 to TRBJ2-4, with TRBD1 matching 7 bases. The trim removed 6 bases at V and 0 bases at J, leaving 11 bases unmatched. Germline lookup yields CDR1 MDHEN and CDR2 SYDVKM. This CDR3 contains 17 residues. The CDR3 spells CASRSPSTGLAKNIQYF. The CDR3 DNA reads as TGTGCCAGCAGGAGCCCGTCGACAGGGCTAGCCAAAAACATTCAGTACTTC.

The V call is TRBV5-1, the J call TRBJ2-5; 8 bases line up with TRBD1. Germline V gives CDR1 SGHRS, CDR2 YFSETQ. The CDR3 extends over 14 amino acids. J gave up 1 base and V 4 bases, and 3 bases lay outside the gene matches. The CDR3 spells CASSAGQGQETQYF. The CDR3 DNA reads TGCGCCAGCAGCGCAGGACAGGGCCAAGAGACCCAGTACTTC.

This chain uses TRBV28 with TRBJ1-4, with TRBD1 matching over 9 bases. The junction had 3 bases not matched to a gene; V was cut back by 9 bases and J by 4 bases. Germline V gene sequence: CDR1 MDHEN, CDR2 SYDVKM. This CDR3 is built from 13 residues. CDR3 region: CASAGQGNEKLFF. The CDR3 coding sequence is TGTGCCAGTGCGGGACAGGGTAATGAAAAACTGTTTTTT.

In its sample, this clone was seen a few times. The V gene is TRBV7-8, the J gene TRBJ1-5; D unresolved. The V end was cut by 4 bases, the J end by 7 bases, with 11 bases between. Germline V gene sequence: CDR1 SGHVS, CDR2 FQNEAQ. The CDR3 is 13 residues long. CDR3 residues: CASSYREWQPQHF. In nucleotides, the CDR3 is TGTGCCAGCAGCTATCGAGAGTGGCAGCCCCAGCATTTT.

This chain joins TRBV6-6 and TRBJ2-3; D is uncertain. The CDR3 length is 12 residues. Germline CDR1 reads MNHNY; CDR2 reads SVGAGI (reference sequence). Trimming shortened V by 2 bases and J by 6 bases, and 6 bases separated the two germline ends. Here the CDR3 DNA reads TGTGCCAGCAGTTACGAGTACGATACGCAGTATTTT. Protein product: CASSYEYDTQYF.

The chain joins TRBV7-2 to TRBJ1-1; TRBD1 is a possible D gene (5 bases). Deletions cut 1 base from V and 5 bases from J, with 11 bases between. Germline CDR1 and CDR2: SGHTA and FQGNSA. This CDR3 comprises 14 residues. The CDR3 loop is CASSLVGGRTEAFF. CDR3 nucleotide sequence: TGTGCCAGCAGCTTAGTGGGGGGGAGGACTGAAGCTTTCTTT.

The CDR3 DNA sequence: TGCGCCAGCAGCCCTACTAGTATCCCCGGGGAGCTGTTTTTT. Its translation: CASSPTSIPGELFF. The chain links TRBV5-1 to TRBJ2-2; the D gene is possibly TRBD2 (5 bases). Germline lookup yields CDR1 SGHRS and CDR2 YFSETQ. Trimming took 4 bases from V and 6 from J, leaving 13 bases between them. The CDR3 loop spans 14 amino acids. Drawing the rest from reference TRBV5-1 and TRBJ2-2, the complete variable domain is KAGVTQTPRYLIKTRGQQVTLSCSPISGHRSVSWYQQTPGQGLQFLFEYFSETQRNKGNFPGRFSGRQFSNSRSEMNVSTLELGDSALYLCASSPTSIPGELFFGEGSRLTVL.

V and J are TRBV28 and TRBJ2-7; 9 bases are a match to TRBD2. Germline CDR1 is MDHEN and CDR2 is SYDVKM. V shed 5 bases, J shed 0 bases, and the junction held 2 bases outside the gene matches. The CDR3 totals 14 residues. Here the CDR3 DNA reads TGTGCCAGCAGTGCTAGCGGGATCTCCTACGAGCAGTACTTC. Translated: CASSASGISYEQYF.